This T cell receptor (beta chain) stems from a study of cytotoxic CD8 clonotypes in ibrutinib-treated CLL. Note on this clone: Its target is not known.

Here immunoSEQ multiplex PCR was the method, and the copy in TCRdb shows in-frame clones only, minus some. The sample contains 120,000 to 150,000 clones, 75% to 95% of which appear only once. General study results and limits: Public clonotypes proved infrequent, and on treatment they shrank or remained steady. Baseline clonality, above age-matched healthy donor levels, tracked circulating CD8+ T-cell counts. Ibrutinib response saw clonality rise, and progression saw it return toward baseline. Lymph node repertoires were not studied, and sampling times were unmatched.

The starting material was PBMCs, obtained after 12 months of ibrutinib treatment. The TCR comes from a human donor with chronic lymphocytic leukemia.

Here the CDR3 reads CASSFWGSDTEAFF. In DNA, the CDR3 is TGTGCCAGCAGCTTTTGGGGGAGCGACACTGAAGCTTTCTTT. The chain carries TRBV7-9 and TRBJ1-1; possibly TRBD1 for D (5 bases). CDR1 SEHNR and CDR2 FQNEAQ come from the germline V gene (reference sequence). This CDR3 spans 14 amino acids. The V and J ends lost 3 bases and 3 bases respectively, with 11 bases between them. The variable domain in full, completed from reference TRBV7-9 and TRBJ1-1, reads DTGVSQNPRHKITKRGQNVTFRCDPISEHNRLYWYRQTLGQGPEFLTYFQNEAQLEKSRLLSDRFSAERPKGSFSTLEIQRTEQGDSAMYLCASSFWGSDTEAFFGQGTRLTVV.